This T cell receptor beta chain is drawn from a study of technical replicates of blood from a few donors. The CDR3 loop spans 14 amino acids. With 3 bases clipped from V and 6 bases from J, the junction kept 9 bases outside the gene matches. CDR1 is SGDLS, CDR2 YYNGEE, per germline. Produced via immunoSEQ multiplex PCR; TCRdb's table is partial and in-frame only. The sample yields just over 75,000 clones, 85% to 95% seen once. The chain carries TRBV9 and TRBJ2-7; 7 nucleotides align to TRBD1. Source material: T cells isolated from PBMCs. The clonotype comes from a human donor in good health. This CDR3 is CASSADRERGEQYF. The CDR3 DNA follows: TGTGCCAGCAGCGCCGACAGGGAAAGGGGCGAGCAGTACTTC.